Presented here are 27 T cell receptor beta chains from one specimen sequenced in a study of cytomegalovirus exposure and HLA in healthy donors. PCR was performed using 60 Vbeta and 13 Jbeta primers. Repertoires were generated with immunoSEQ multiplex PCR, while TCRdb's copy carries only in-frame clones and drops some. The sample has more than 150,000 clones, roughly 82% seen once; the top ten hold 1.5% to 1.7%. What was sequenced was PBMCs. The receptor set was obtained from a man in his forties in good health and CMV-seronegative.

The rearrangement joins TRBV7-3 to TRBJ2-7; a possible D gene is TRBD2 (6 bases). Germline V gene data show CDR1 as SGHTA and CDR2 as FQGTGA. This CDR3 is built from 13 residues. The V end lost 4 bases, the J end lost 2 bases, and 9 bases lay between the germline ends. The CDR3 reads CASSSGLPYEQYF. CDR3 sequence (DNA): TGTGCCAGCAGCTCGGGACTTCCCTACGAGCAGTACTTC.

The CDR3 is CASSESSSYEQYF. Written as DNA, the CDR3 is TGTGCCAGCAGTGAATCTAGCAGCTACGAGCAGTACTTC. V gene TRBV2 combines with J gene TRBJ2-7; tentative D call: TRBD2 (5 bases). The CDR3 spans 13 residues. V was trimmed by 2 bases and J by 3 bases, leaving 8 bases between them. The germline V gene has CDR1 SNHLY and CDR2 FYNNEI.

The chain joins TRBV2 to TRBJ2-5, with a possible D match to TRBD2 (5 bases). The CDR3 is 15 amino acids. Trimming took 3 bases from V and 4 from J, leaving 15 bases between them. Germline loops: CDR1 SNHLY, CDR2 FYNNEI. CDR3 sequence reads: CASSDSAGGGETQYF. The CDR3 region has the DNA TGTGCCAGCAGTGATTCTGCGGGTGGTGGAGAGACCCAGTACTTC.

The genes are TRBV6-5 and TRBJ1-6; D call uncertain. Deletions cut 9 bases from V and 7 bases from J, with 13 bases between. In germline, CDR1 is MNHEY, CDR2 SVGAGI. The CDR3 runs 13 residues. CDR3 sequence: CASLRGGNSPLHF. The CDR3 nucleotides are TGTGCCAGTCTGCGGGGTGGGAATTCACCCCTCCACTTT.

The chain couples TRBV30 to TRBJ2-7; possibly TRBD1 for D (5 bases). Trimming left V 7 bases short and J 2 bases short, with 9 bases between. The CDR3 spans 11 residues. CDR1 is GTSNPN and CDR2 is SVGIG in the germline V gene (reference sequence). Written as DNA, the CDR3 is TGTGCCTTGACAGACCCCTACGAGCAGTACTTC. This codes for CALTDPYEQYF.

The gene calls are TRBV5-4 and TRBJ2-3, with 7 bases that match TRBD2. V shed 4 bases, J shed 4 bases, and the junction held 12 bases outside the gene matches. This CDR3 has 16 residues. The germline CDR1 and CDR2 sequences are SGHNT and YYREEE (reference sequence). The CDR3 coding sequence is TGTGCCAGCAGCACCCCGCGCGGGAGTACCCCAGATACGCAGTATTTT. Amino acid sequence: CASSTPRGSTPDTQYF.

In its sample, this clone was seen once. The chain joins TRBV6-5 to TRBJ1-1; 10 nucleotides line up with TRBD1. CDR3 size: 15 residues. J lost 5 bases, V lost 4 bases, and 7 bases had no gene match. CDR1 MNHEY and CDR2 SVGAGI come from the germline V gene. The CDR3: CASSSRDRGRTEAFF. The CDR3 nucleotides are TGTGCCAGCAGTTCCCGGGACAGGGGTCGGACTGAAGCTTTCTTT.

The CDR3 DNA reads TGTGCCAGCAGTTTATATAGCGGGGGGGCAAAAGATACGCAGTATTTT. Translation gives CASSLYSGGAKDTQYF. The rearrangement uses TRBV27 and TRBJ2-3; 11 bases fit TRBD2. The V gene end was trimmed by 1 base and the J gene end by 5 bases; junction bases not matched to a gene: 5. The CDR3 totals 16 residues. Germline CDR1 MNHEY, CDR2 SMNVEV (reference sequence).

This clone has only a few counts. The chain carries TRBV7-2 and TRBJ2-4; possibly TRBD2 for D (5 bases). Trimming removed 5 bases at V and 10 bases at J, with 12 bases between. The CDR3 loop spans 12 amino acids. The germline V gene has CDR1 SGHTA and CDR2 FQGNSA. CDR3 DNA: TGTGCCAGCAGCGGCCGGGATCGAATTCAGTACTTC. Translation: CASSGRDRIQYF.

This chain joins TRBV5-1 and TRBJ2-2, with D perhaps matching TRBD2 (5 bases). Germline CDR1 reads SGHRS; CDR2 reads YFSETQ. This CDR3 has 18 amino acids. V lost 0 bases and J lost 6, with 21 bases in between. CDR3 DNA sequence: TGCGCCAGCAGCTTGGCCCCAGGTTCTAGCCGAGGGCCCGGGGAGCTGTTTTTT. This translates into CASSLAPGSSRGPGELFF. Full variable domain (missing parts from reference TRBV5-1 and TRBJ2-2): KAGVTQTPRYLIKTRGQQVTLSCSPISGHRSVSWYQQTPGQGLQFLFEYFSETQRNKGNFPGRFSGRQFSNSRSEMNVSTLELGDSALYLCASSLAPGSSRGPGELFFGEGSRLTVL.

The chain links TRBV7-2 to TRBJ2-1; 7 bases line up with TRBD2. From germline, CDR1 is SGHTA and CDR2 FQGNSA. The J segment lost 3 bases and the V segment lost 1 base, leaving 6 bases of the junction unmatched. The CDR3 loop spans 16 amino acids. The CDR3 loop reads CASSLVAGYNYNEQFF. CDR3 coding DNA: TGTGCCAGCAGCTTAGTAGCGGGTTATAACTACAATGAGCAGTTCTTC. Combining the CDR3 with reference TRBV7-2 and TRBJ2-1 gives the whole variable domain GAGVSQSPSNKVTEKGKDVELRCDPISGHTALYWYRQSLGQGLEFLIYFQGNSAPDKSGLPSDRFSAERTGGSVSTLTIQRTQQEDSAVYLCASSLVAGYNYNEQFFGPGTRLTVL.

This clone was found once. The rearrangement uses TRBV7-2 and TRBJ1-5; D is undetermined. The V gene lost 0 bases and the J gene lost 3 bases, with 9 bases spanning the gap. This CDR3 has 15 amino acids. Germline CDR1 and CDR2: SGHTA and FQGNSA. The CDR3 region has the DNA TGTGCCAGCAGCTTAGCAGGAGGCAACAATCAGCCCCAGCATTTT. It translates to CASSLAGGNNQPQHF.

This clone came up a few times. V is TRBV7-2 and J is TRBJ1-1; 7 nucleotides agree with TRBD1. Trimming cost V 0 bases and J 6 bases; bases outside gene matches: 10. Germline V gene data show CDR1 as SGHTA and CDR2 as FQGNSA. The CDR3 spans 16 residues. The CDR3 protein is CASSLAPITGAAEAFF. In DNA form, the CDR3 reads TGTGCCAGCAGCTTAGCGCCCATCACAGGGGCCGCTGAAGCTTTCTTT.

The chain couples TRBV5-1 to TRBJ1-1; 10 nucleotides line up with TRBD1. The germline gives CDR1 SGHRS, CDR2 YFSETQ. V dropped 5 bases and J dropped 11; count of bases not matched to a gene: 9. This CDR3 contains 13 residues. CDR3 bases: TGCGCCAGCAGGTCCGGGACAGGGGAGGTGGCTTTCTTT. Translated: CASRSGTGEVAFF.

The V call is TRBV10-3, the J call TRBJ1-1; the match to TRBD1 covers 10 bases. Per germline, CDR1 ENHRY and CDR2 SYGVKD. CDR3 length: 16 residues. Trimming took 2 bases from V and 5 from J; bases not matched to a gene: 8. The CDR3 bases are TGTGCCATCAGTGAGAGACAGGGGGCCCCGGGTACTGAAGCTTTCTTT. Its translation: CAISERQGAPGTEAFF.

The chain is built from TRBV7-2 and TRBJ1-6; maybe TRBD1 (5 bases). V dropped 3 bases and J dropped 7 bases, with 10 bases sitting between them. The CDR3 length is 14 residues. Germline V gives CDR1 SGHTA, CDR2 FQGNSA. CDR3 nucleotide sequence: TGTGCCAGCAGCTTCGCAGGGCGCAATTCACCCCTCCACTTT. It yields the protein CASSFAGRNSPLHF.

This chain joins TRBV5-5 and TRBJ2-3; weak D call: TRBD1 (6 bases). The CDR3 length is 15 residues. Germline CDR1 SGHKS, CDR2 YYEKEE (reference sequence). Trimming cost V 7 bases and J 2 bases, with 17 bases left between them. CDR3 sequence reads: CASSGDRDSTDTQYF. The CDR3 bases are TGTGCCAGCTCAGGGGACCGAGACTCCACAGATACGCAGTATTTT.

The rearrangement joins TRBV5-1 to TRBJ1-1, with D tentatively TRBD1 (5 bases). Germline lookup yields CDR1 SGHRS and CDR2 YFSETQ. The CDR3 spans 16 residues. V dropped 1 base and J dropped 0 bases, with 13 bases sitting between them. CDR3 sequence: CASSLRGTELNTEAFF. CDR3 bases: TGCGCCAGCAGCTTGCGGGGGACGGAATTGAACACTGAAGCTTTCTTT.

The chain employs TRBV9 and TRBJ2-2, with TRBD1 as a possible D gene (6 bases). V was shortened by 1 base and J by 2 bases, with 15 bases between the two germline ends. CDR1 SGDLS and CDR2 YYNGEE come from the germline V gene. This CDR3 spans 17 amino acids. This CDR3 is CASSVNPGTLNTGELFF. The CDR3 DNA sequence: TGTGCCAGCAGCGTAAACCCCGGGACACTTAACACCGGGGAGCTGTTTTTT.

The V and J genes are TRBV19 and TRBJ2-3; D perhaps matches TRBD2 (6 bases). Germline loops: CDR1 LNHDA, CDR2 SQIVND (reference sequence). CDR3 length: 14 amino acids. Trimming cost V 9 bases and J 0 bases, with 13 bases left between them. CDR3 nucleotides: TGTGCCAGCGCGGGATCACAAAGCACAGATACGCAGTATTTT. This codes for CASAGSQSTDTQYF.

This chain joins TRBV7-2 and TRBJ2-2; D gene unclear. Trimming stripped 3 bases from V and 4 bases from J, with 9 bases between. Looked up from germline, CDR1 is SGHTA and CDR2 is FQGNSA. The CDR3 is made up of 14 amino acids. For the CDR3, the DNA is TGTGCCAGCAGCTTCTCGTCGGGCACCGGGGAGCTGTTTTTT. Translation gives CASSFSSGTGELFF.

The chain combines TRBV6-5 with TRBJ1-1, with TRBD1 identical over 7 bases. The length of the CDR3 is 14 residues. V trimming: 8 bases; J trimming: 1 base; junction bases outside the gene matches: 7. Germline V gives CDR1 MNHEY, CDR2 SVGAGI. Written as DNA, the CDR3 is TGTGCCAGCCGCCTCCAGGGGGAGAACACTGAAGCTTTCTTT. Protein: CASRLQGENTEAFF.

The chain couples TRBV7-9 to TRBJ2-3, with D unresolved. Deletions cut 4 bases from V and 1 base from J, with 6 bases between. CDR1 SEHNR and CDR2 FQNEAQ come from the germline V gene (reference sequence). The CDR3 totals 13 residues. The CDR3 here is CASSSSGTDTQYF. The CDR3 bases are TGTGCCAGCAGCTCCTCGGGCACAGATACGCAGTATTTT.

This clone has just one count. V is TRBV19 and J is TRBJ1-4, with D possibly being TRBD1 (5 bases). The CDR3 spans 14 residues. Trimming shortened V by 5 bases and J by 7 bases, and 14 bases separated the two germline ends. The germline gives CDR1 LNHDA, CDR2 SQIVND (reference sequence). CDR3 protein: CASSAGRIGEKLFF. As DNA, the CDR3 is TGTGCCAGTAGTGCAGGGAGGATAGGTGAAAAACTGTTTTTT.

This clone has only one observation. The chain joins TRBV2 to TRBJ1-6; tentatively, D is TRBD1 (6 bases). Germline V lookup: CDR1 SNHLY, CDR2 FYNNEI. V was pared by 8 bases and J by 5 bases, with 13 bases between. The CDR3 loop spans 14 amino acids. CDR3 in DNA: TGTGCCAGCGGCCTACAGGGAAATAATTCACCCCTCCACTTT. Translating gives CASGLQGNNSPLHF.

The chain joins TRBV28 to TRBJ1-5, with TRBD1 as a possible D gene (5 bases). This CDR3 has 14 residues. CDR1 and CDR2 (germline): MDHEN, SYDVKM. V shed 8 bases and J shed 9 bases, with 20 bases lying between them. CDR3 coding DNA: TGTGCCAGCGGATCCCAAACAGGTACGAGGCCCCAGCATTTT. Translating gives CASGSQTGTRPQHF.

This clone was observed a single time. This chain connects TRBV4-1 to TRBJ1-1, with D perhaps TRBD1 (5 bases). Looked up from germline, CDR1 is MGHRA and CDR2 is YSYEKL. The CDR3 is 16 amino acids. V was shortened by 4 bases and J by 0 bases, with 15 bases between the two germline ends. The CDR3 sequence: CASSPWAGLMNTEAFF. In DNA, the CDR3 is TGCGCCAGCAGCCCCTGGGCAGGGCTGATGAACACTGAAGCTTTCTTT.